The clone carrying this TCR beta chain was seen repeatedly, ten times or more. CDR3 size: 13 residues. Germline CDR1 DFQATT, CDR2 SNEGSKA (reference sequence). Trimming took 1 base from V and 1 from J, leaving 5 bases between them. Via MiXCR, TCRdb re-called the RT-PCR reads, giving one row per CDR3 protein. Among about 700,000 distinct CDR3 sequences listed, around 14% were seen once. This sequence originates from a female donor in good health, serving as a healthy control. The V and J genes are TRBV20-1 and TRBJ2-4; D remains unclear. The sequenced sample consisted of memory CD4+ T cells from blood. The CDR3 protein is CSARVPAKNIQYF. CDR3 DNA sequence: TGCAGTGCTAGAGTGCCCGCCAAAAACATTCAGTACTTC.